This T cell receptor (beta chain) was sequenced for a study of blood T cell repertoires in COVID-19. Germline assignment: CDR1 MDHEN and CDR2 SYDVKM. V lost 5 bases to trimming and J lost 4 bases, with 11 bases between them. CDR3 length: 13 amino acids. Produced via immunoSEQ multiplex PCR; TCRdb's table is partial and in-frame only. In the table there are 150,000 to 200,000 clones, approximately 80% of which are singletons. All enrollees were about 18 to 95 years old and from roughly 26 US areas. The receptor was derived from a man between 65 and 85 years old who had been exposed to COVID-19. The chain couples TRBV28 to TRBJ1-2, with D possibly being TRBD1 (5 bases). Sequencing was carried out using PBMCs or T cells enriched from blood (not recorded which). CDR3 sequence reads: CASSPPDSYGYTF. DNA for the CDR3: TGTGCCAGCAGTCCCCCAGACAGCTATGGCTACACCTTC.